A single T cell receptor (beta chain) is shown here with its context. Recruits, aged roughly 18 to 90 years, lived in 20 to 30 US areas. The study assigned cohorts using participant-reported clinical history. Original processing methods: Using reference gene primer amplification, nucleated cell counts were estimated. Using immunoSEQ multiplex PCR, the repertoire was profiled, and TCRdb retains in-frame clones only, with some absent. V, J and clone size are those of that table, while D and trimming were read from the DNA. The sample lists around 200,000 clones, 87% occurring once. This sample is part of a study of blood T cell repertoires in COVID-19. The receptor was isolated from a man aged 18 to 29 with acute COVID-19. Source material: PBMCs or T cells enriched from blood (not recorded which).

The CDR3, as DNA: TGCGCCAGCAGCCAGGGACTAGCGGGAGGATCTAGCACAGATACGCAGTATTTT. Translated, it gives CASSQGLAGGSSTDTQYF. This rearrangement joins TRBV4-1 to TRBJ2-3; 15 bases align to TRBD2. The CDR3 length is 18 residues. The V and J ends lost 3 bases and 0 bases, in that order; junction bases with no gene match: 4. From germline, CDR1 is MGHRA and CDR2 YSYEKL.